The T cell receptor beta chain described here comes from a study of metastatic and nonmetastatic thyroid tumors. About the research overall: For malignant and benign thyroid patients, tumor or nodule tissue and blood were the sources whose repertoires were compared. Study findings and constraints: The study reportedly found significantly higher TCR beta diversity in malignant thyroid tumors than benign nodules, in blood and tumor.

V was cut by 3 bases and J by 7 bases, with 15 bases left in between. CDR1 and CDR2 (germline): SGHTA, FQGNSA. CDR3 length: 14 amino acids. There were no patients who had received any treatment before thyroid surgery. This clone was recorded at least ten times. Antigen: not known. In the study's own analysis: The authors used CDR3 differences across clinicopathological groups to build a distant-metastasis classifier for papillary thyroid cancer. TCRdb ran MiXCR on the PCR reads. The V and J calls and clone size are TCRdb's, not the authors'. The sample consists of approximately 37,000 clones, approximately 15% of them appearing once.

Sample: blood. V gene TRBV7-2 combines with J gene TRBJ1-2; D unresolved. The TCR comes from a male donor with papillary thyroid cancer or a benign thyroid nodule (not recorded which). Some clones in this sample may be carry-over from other donors' samples. Here the CDR3 reads CASSFKGLGGGYTF. The CDR3, as DNA: TGTGCCAGCAGCTTCAAGGGCCTAGGAGGTGGCTACACCTTC.